These 19 T cell receptor beta chains were all obtained from the same sample, sequenced in a study of blood T cell repertoires in COVID-19. Measured with immunoSEQ multiplex PCR; TCRdb has only the in-frame clones, and not every one. Of 470,000 or so clones listed, about 90% were seen once; the top ten hold under 2.5%. Sequenced material: PBMCs or T cells enriched from blood (not recorded which). These receptors came from a woman younger than 30 with acute COVID-19.

This chain uses TRBV7-9 with TRBJ1-5; 8 bases match TRBD1. Unmatched junction bases numbered 5, after V lost 4 bases and J lost 6 bases. Looked up from germline, CDR1 is SEHNR and CDR2 is FQNEAQ (reference sequence). The CDR3 is 14 amino acids. Here the CDR3 reads CASSSGGAFQPQHF. The DNA for the CDR3 is TGTGCCAGCAGCTCAGGGGGCGCGTTTCAGCCCCAGCATTTT.

The table lists this clone with a count of one. V usage is TRBV4-1 and J usage is TRBJ1-6; no reliable D call. The germline V and J ends were trimmed by 1 base and 0 bases, with 7 bases remaining between them. The CDR3 runs to 16 residues. Germline assignment: CDR1 MGHRA and CDR2 YSYEKL. The CDR3 bases are TGCGCCAGCAGCCAAGTTGGGAGCTCCTATAATTCACCCCTCCACTTT. Its translation is CASSQVGSSYNSPLHF.

The J gene is TRBJ2-5, the V gene TRBV7-2; D possibly corresponds to TRBD2 (5 bases). The CDR3 runs 14 residues. V lost 1 base, J lost 4 bases, and 10 bases lay in between. Germline CDR1 reads SGHTA; CDR2 reads FQGNSA. CDR3 DNA: TGTGCCAGCAGCTTAGAGAGGGCCTTAGAGACCCAGTACTTC. This gives the protein CASSLERALETQYF.

This clone was seen more than once but under ten times. The chain uses TRBV3-1 (or the pseudogene TRBV3-2) and TRBJ1-1; D is unclear. CDR3 size: 16 residues. The V and J ends lost 4 bases and 4 bases respectively, with 19 bases between them. Germline CDR1 LGHDT, CDR2 YNNKEL (reference sequence). The CDR3: CASSLRPGDLITEAFF. In DNA form, the CDR3 reads TGTGCCAGCAGCCTGAGGCCCGGCGATCTGATCACTGAAGCTTTCTTT.

V gene TRBV28 combines with J gene TRBJ2-3, with TRBD2 matching over 9 bases. The CDR3 is 15 residues long. Trimming cost V 2 bases and J 5 bases; bases outside gene matches: 5. Germline V gives CDR1 MDHEN, CDR2 SYDVKM. CDR3 bases: TGTGCCAGCAGTTTAGCGGGAGGGATGGAAGATACGCAGTATTTT. This sequence encodes CASSLAGGMEDTQYF.

This clone showed up just once. Other DNA variants within this sample encode the same CDR3. This chain joins TRBV6-5 and TRBJ2-7; D may be TRBD2 (6 bases). Germline-derived CDR1 and CDR2 are MNHEY and SVGAGI. Trimming took 4 bases from V and 3 from J, leaving 13 bases between them. The CDR3 has 14 amino acids. DNA of the CDR3: TGTGCCAGCAGTTCCGGGACTGCCTACTACGAGCAGTACTTC. Amino acids: CASSSGTAYYEQYF.

The gene calls are TRBV2 and TRBJ1-5; 7 bases match TRBD1. V trimming: 4 bases; J trimming: 6 bases; junction bases outside the gene matches: 9. The CDR3 extends over 15 amino acids. CDR1 SNHLY and CDR2 FYNNEI come from the germline V gene. The CDR3 DNA reads as TGTGCCAGCAGTGGATATACAGGGGTAGGTCAGCCCCAGCATTTT. This codes for CASSGYTGVGQPQHF.

The V call is TRBV10-3, the J call TRBJ1-2; 10 nucleotides agree with TRBD1. The V gene's germline CDR1 is ENHRY and CDR2 SYGVKD. J lost 8 bases, V lost 2 bases, and 14 bases had no gene match. CDR3 size: 17 residues. This chain's CDR3 is CAISEPDRDRGRRGYTF. In DNA form, the CDR3 reads TGTGCCATCAGTGAGCCGGACCGGGACAGGGGACGACGGGGCTACACCTTC.

The J gene is TRBJ2-7, the V gene TRBV6-2 or TRBV6-3; D is ambiguous. CDR1 is MNHEY and CDR2 is SVGEGT in the germline V gene. The CDR3 has 11 amino acids. V lost 2 bases to trimming and J lost 7 bases, with 6 bases between them. CDR3 residues: CASSYGREQYF. CDR3 DNA sequence: TGTGCCAGCAGTTACGGTCGGGAGCAGTACTTC.

This clone was seen once. This rearrangement joins TRBV10-3 to TRBJ2-3; D may be TRBD2 (5 bases). Trimming took 3 bases from V and 9 from J, leaving 10 bases between them. The CDR3 extends over 12 amino acids. Germline V lookup: CDR1 ENHRY, CDR2 SYGVKD. CDR3 protein: CAISELRETQYF. CDR3 in DNA: TGTGCCATCAGTGAATTGAGGGAGACGCAGTATTTT.

V usage is TRBV9 and J usage is TRBJ2-3, with 7 bases fitting TRBD1. CDR3 length equals 13 residues. CDR1 SGDLS and CDR2 YYNGEE come from the germline V gene. V was clipped by 4 bases and J by 4 bases; unmatched bases: 3. CDR3: CASSQDRADTQYF. The CDR3 DNA sequence: TGTGCCAGCAGCCAAGACAGGGCAGATACGCAGTATTTT.

The chain carries TRBV9 and TRBJ2-7; 7 bases map to TRBD1. This CDR3 is 14 amino acids long. Per the germline V gene, CDR1 is SGDLS and CDR2 is YYNGEE. V was pared by 4 bases and J by 2 bases, with 6 bases of the junction left unmatched. The CDR3 DNA is TGTGCCAGCAGCCGAGCCCAGGGGGCCTACGAGCAGTACTTC. Translated: CASSRAQGAYEQYF.

The genes are TRBV6-5 and TRBJ2-1, with unresolved D. Germline V gives CDR1 MNHEY, CDR2 SVGAGI. Trimming took off 4 bases at V and 4 bases at J, with 14 bases between the two ends. The CDR3 consists of 15 residues. The CDR3 nucleotides read TGTGCCAGCAGTTTGGCCCATGGTATTTACAATGAGCAGTTCTTC. It translates to CASSLAHGIYNEQFF.

The chain recombines TRBV19 with TRBJ1-2; 9 bases fit TRBD1. The V and J ends lost 4 bases and 5 bases, in that order; junction bases with no gene match: 17. The CDR3 is 18 residues long. The germline V gene has CDR1 LNHDA and CDR2 SQIVND (reference sequence). CDR3 loop: CASSKKSGQGRWDYGYTF. The DNA for the CDR3 is TGTGCCAGTAGTAAAAAGTCGGGACAGGGACGATGGGATTATGGCTACACCTTC.

This chain joins TRBV29-1 and TRBJ2-7, with 10 nucleotides matching TRBD1. The CDR3 is 13 amino acids. The ends lost 6 bases at V and 4 bases at J; junction bases unmatched: 6. The germline V gene encodes CDR1 SQVTM and CDR2 ANQGSEA. The CDR3 loop reads CSVLTGGVYEQYF. CDR3 in DNA: TGCAGCGTCCTGACAGGGGGCGTTTACGAGCAGTACTTC.

The genes are TRBV5-1 and TRBJ2-7; the D gene is possibly TRBD2 (6 bases). The length of the CDR3 is 17 residues. In germline, CDR1 is SGHRS, CDR2 YFSETQ. Trimming took 0 bases from V and 3 from J, leaving 19 bases between them. The chain's CDR3 is CASSLDLNRGLHYEQYF. The DNA of the CDR3 is TGCGCCAGCAGCTTGGACCTTAATCGGGGGTTGCACTACGAGCAGTACTTC.

This clone was observed a few times. The chain combines TRBV6-4 with TRBJ1-1; a weak D match, TRBD1 (5 bases). V shed 4 bases and J shed 4 bases, with 16 bases lying between them. The germline gives CDR1 MRHNA, CDR2 SNTAGT. This CDR3 comprises 15 residues. CDR3 sequence reads: CASSAGPVSGTEAFF. The DNA of the CDR3 is TGTGCCAGCAGTGCAGGGCCAGTTAGTGGCACTGAAGCTTTCTTT.

The V and J genes are TRBV4-3 and TRBJ2-5; D perhaps matches TRBD1 (6 bases). Germline V CDR1 and CDR2: LGHNA, YSLEER. The CDR3 is 15 amino acids. V lost 4 bases to trimming and J lost 3 bases, with 15 bases between them. CDR3 nucleotides: TGCGCCAGCAGCCGACTGAGGACAGAGAAAGAGACCCAGTACTTC. Amino acid sequence: CASSRLRTEKETQYF.

The rearrangement joins TRBV7-2 to TRBJ1-2; D unclear. V shed 1 base and J shed 3 bases, with 12 bases lying between them. The CDR3 totals 15 residues. Germline CDR1 SGHTA, CDR2 FQGNSA. This CDR3 is CASSLVAGADYGYTF. The DNA for the CDR3 is TGTGCCAGCAGCTTAGTTGCGGGAGCGGACTATGGCTACACCTTC.